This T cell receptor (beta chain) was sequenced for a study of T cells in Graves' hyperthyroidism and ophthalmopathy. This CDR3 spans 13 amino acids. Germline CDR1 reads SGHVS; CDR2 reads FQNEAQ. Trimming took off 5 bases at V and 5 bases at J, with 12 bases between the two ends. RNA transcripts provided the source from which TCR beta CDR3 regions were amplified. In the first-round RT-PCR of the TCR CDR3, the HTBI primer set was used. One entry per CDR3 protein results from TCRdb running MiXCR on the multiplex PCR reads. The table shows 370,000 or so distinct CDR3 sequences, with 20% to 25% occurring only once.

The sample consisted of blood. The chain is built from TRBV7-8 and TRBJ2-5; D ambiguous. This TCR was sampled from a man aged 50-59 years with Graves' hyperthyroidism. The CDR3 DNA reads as TGTGCCAGCAGCCCCCACTCGGGCGAGACCCAGTACTTC. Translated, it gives CASSPHSGETQYF.